A selection of T cell receptor beta chains follows, all from one sample in a study of cytomegalovirus exposure and HLA in healthy donors. Produced via immunoSEQ multiplex PCR; TCRdb's table is partial and in-frame only. The sample holds some 120,000 clones; around 70% are singletons and the top ten take around 1.7%. Sequenced: PBMCs. These receptors were obtained from a woman under 30 in good health and CMV-seronegative. The conserved cysteine and the conserved F or W are not part of the CDR3 here.

v_gene	j_gene	CDR3aa
TRBV4-1	TRBJ1-4	ASSHDRAGEKLF
TRBV9	TRBJ1-1	ASSVATNGEAF
TRBV2	TRBJ1-1	ARDSGHQNTEAF
TRBV5-1	TRBJ1-1	ASSPDERENTEAF
TRBV29-1	TRBJ1-1	SVLSRRKNTEAF
TRBV10-3	TRBJ2-3	AISGQDGDTQY
TRBV10-3	TRBJ1-1	AISESTRGGENTEAF
TRBV7-9	TRBJ2-1	ASSPSGWEQF
TRBV19	TRBJ1-1	ASRTGVTEAF
TRBV27	TRBJ2-7	ASSSPPGTGGSKQY
TRBV5-1	TRBJ2-5	ASSLVGEQETQY
TRBV28	TRBJ1-1	ASILGGLATEAF
TRBV5-1	TRBJ1-1	ASCSGGQKVTEAF
TRBV6-1	TRBJ2-7	ASSDMAVANHFYEQY
TRBV7-6	TRBJ2-3	ASSLEGTPHSTDTQY
TRBV6-5	TRBJ1-1	ASSYFQGGGTEAF
TRBV14	TRBJ2-2	ASRSQGRPGELF
TRBV5-1	TRBJ2-3	ASSTIAGLNTQY
TRBV6-1	TRBJ1-2	ASMGQGSGAYGYT
TRBV6-1	TRBJ1-2	ASSVQSNYGYT
TRBV28	TRBJ2-2	ASSAGQGPLAGELF
TRBV7-9	TRBJ1-4	ASNSRTLIGTNEKLF
TRBV18	TRBJ1-3	ASSPRGTGVSGNTIY
TRBV29-1	TRBJ2-5	SVEGQFTPGPWETQY
TRBV7-6	TRBJ1-2	ASSDNPQGRYGYT
TRBV30	TRBJ1-6	AWSKTILNSPLH
TRBV30	TRBJ1-4	ACRSPPEKLF
TRBV14	TRBJ1-4	ASRGSFNEKLF
TRBV27	TRBJ1-1	ASSSPTGMNTEAF
TRBV5-1	TRBJ1-6	ASSSGTLYNSPLH
TRBV2	TRBJ1-1	ASSESGQLNTEAF
TRBV5-1	TRBJ2-7	ASSLVRTGGYEQY
TRBV6-6	TRBJ1-1	ASCQGTSTEAF
TRBV6-5	TRBJ1-4	ASSYERGGAGEKLF
TRBV7-9	TRBJ1-4	ASGTGPVEKLF
TRBV7-6	TRBJ2-1	ASSLLQGARYNEQF
TRBV4-2	TRBJ2-3	ASSQVTSGTGTDTQY
TRBV4-2	TRBJ2-3	ASSRGLAGVTDTQY
TRBV2	TRBJ1-3	ASSQVGLTGNTIY
TRBV5-1	TRBJ2-1	ASSLGGLSYNEQF
TRBV28	TRBJ1-3	ASSFKVRQPD
TRBV5-6	TRBJ2-7	ASSLRAEGSAEQY